This T cell receptor beta chain was found in a study of blood T cell repertoires in COVID-19. Study details: Samples representing acute and convalescent COVID-19 were sourced from the United States, Italy and Spain.

This clone was detected a few times. Germline CDR1 SGDLS, CDR2 YYNGEE. Trimming removed 5 bases at V and 8 bases at J, with 17 bases between. This CDR3 has 13 residues. This table comes from immunoSEQ multiplex PCR, and its TCRdb copy is limited to in-frame clones, with some not included. Of about 20,000 clones in the sample, about nine tenths were seen once. The J gene is TRBJ2-7, the V gene TRBV9, with a weak D call TRBD1 (6 bases). The receptor comes from a man aged 65 to 85 with active COVID-19. Sequenced material: peripheral blood. The CDR3 bases are TGTGCCAGCAGTGACGAGGACAGTTTCAAGCAGTACTTC. This translates into CASSDEDSFKQYF. Full variable domain (remainder filled in from reference TRBV9 and TRBJ2-7): DSGVTQTPKHLITATGQRVTLRCSPRSGDLSVYWYQQSLDQGLQFLIQYYNGEERAKGNILERFSAQQFPDLHSELNLSSLELGDSALYFCASSDEDSFKQYFGPGTRLTVT.